In this sample, the clone carrying this T cell receptor (beta chain) turned up once. TCRdb's copy holds only in-frame clones and misses some; the assay was immunoSEQ multiplex PCR. The table has about 78,000 clones, approximately 96% seen once; the top ten hold 0.025% to 0.035%. This CDR3 is 17 amino acids long. Germline lookup yields CDR1 LGHNA and CDR2 YSLEER. Trimming cost V 0 bases and J 2 bases, with 16 bases left between them. The data are from a study of human thymus T cells. Resections that were taken during corrective heart surgery supplied the thymus tissue. This TCR derives from a boy less than two years old with a congenital heart defect but otherwise immunologically healthy. The chain is built from TRBV4-3 and TRBJ1-1; D may be TRBD1 (5 bases). The sample comprised thymus tissue. In DNA form, the CDR3 reads TGCGCCAGCAGCCAAGATAATGGCACAGGACCTAACACTGAAGCTTTCTTT. The encoded protein is CASSQDNGTGPNTEAFF.